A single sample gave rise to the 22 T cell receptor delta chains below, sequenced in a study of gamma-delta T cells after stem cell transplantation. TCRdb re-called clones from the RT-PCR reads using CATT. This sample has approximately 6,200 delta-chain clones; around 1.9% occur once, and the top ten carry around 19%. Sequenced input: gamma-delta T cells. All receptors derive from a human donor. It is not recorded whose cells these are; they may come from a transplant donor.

DNA for the CDR3: TGTGCTCTTGGGGACCCTGGAATAACGTACTTTGATAAACTCATCTTT. Translating gives CALGDPGITYFDKLIF. The chain has TRDV1 and TRDJ1; D uncertain. The germline gives CDR1 TSWWSYY, CDR2 QGS. V was shortened by 3 bases and J by 5 bases, with 19 bases between the two germline ends. The length of the CDR3 is 16 residues.

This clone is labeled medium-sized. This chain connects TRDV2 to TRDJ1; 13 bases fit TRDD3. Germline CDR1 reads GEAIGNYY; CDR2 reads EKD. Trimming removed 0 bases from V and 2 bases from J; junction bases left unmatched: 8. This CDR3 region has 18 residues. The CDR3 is CACDTLLLGDTRTDKLIF. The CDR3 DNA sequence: TGTGCCTGTGACACCCTCCTACTGGGGGATACGCGGACCGATAAACTCATCTTT.

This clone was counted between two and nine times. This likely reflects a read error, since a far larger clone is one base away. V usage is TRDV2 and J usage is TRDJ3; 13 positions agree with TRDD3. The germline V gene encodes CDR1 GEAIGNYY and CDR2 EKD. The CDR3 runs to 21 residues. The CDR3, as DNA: TGTGCCTGTGACACCGTACTGGGGGATACGCACTACTCCTGGGACACCCGACAGACGTTTTTC. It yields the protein CACDTVLGDTHYSWDTRQTFF.

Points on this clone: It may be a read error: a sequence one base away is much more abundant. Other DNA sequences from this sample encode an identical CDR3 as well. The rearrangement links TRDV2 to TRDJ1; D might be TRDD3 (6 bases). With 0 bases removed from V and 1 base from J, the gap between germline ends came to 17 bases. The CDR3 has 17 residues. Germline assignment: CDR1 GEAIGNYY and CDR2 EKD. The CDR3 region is CACDTLLGALTTDKLIF. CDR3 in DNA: TGTGCCTGTGACACCCTATTGGGGGCCCTGACCACCGATAAACTCATCTTT.

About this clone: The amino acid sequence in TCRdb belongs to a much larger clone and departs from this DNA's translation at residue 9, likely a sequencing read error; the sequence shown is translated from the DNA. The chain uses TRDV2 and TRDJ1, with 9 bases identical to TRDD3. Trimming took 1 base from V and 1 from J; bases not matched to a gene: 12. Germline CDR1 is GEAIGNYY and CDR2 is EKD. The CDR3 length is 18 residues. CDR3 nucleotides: TGTGCCTGTGACACTCTCAGGACTTGGGGATACGGCACCGATAAACTCATCTTT. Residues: CACDTLRTWGYGTDKLIF.

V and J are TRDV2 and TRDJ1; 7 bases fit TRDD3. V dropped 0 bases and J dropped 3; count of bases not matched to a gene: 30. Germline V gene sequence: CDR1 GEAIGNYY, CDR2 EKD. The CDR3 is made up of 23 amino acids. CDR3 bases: TGTGCCTGTGACACCCTCCGGTTGTCTATCCCCAGTACTGGGGATTCAGGTCCCGATAAACTCATCTTT. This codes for CACDTLRLSIPSTGDSGPDKLIF.

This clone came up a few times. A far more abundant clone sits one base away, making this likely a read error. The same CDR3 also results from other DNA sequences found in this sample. CDR3 DNA sequence: TGTGCCTGTGACACCGTGCCCGTACTGGGAGATACGGAGGCCGATAAACTCATCTTT. Amino acids: CACDTVPVLGDTEADKLIF. The V call is TRDV2, the J call TRDJ1, with D perhaps matching TRDD3 (6 bases). CDR3 length: 19 residues. Germline lookup yields CDR1 GEAIGNYY and CDR2 EKD. The V gene lost 0 bases and the J gene lost 3 bases, with 25 bases spanning the gap.

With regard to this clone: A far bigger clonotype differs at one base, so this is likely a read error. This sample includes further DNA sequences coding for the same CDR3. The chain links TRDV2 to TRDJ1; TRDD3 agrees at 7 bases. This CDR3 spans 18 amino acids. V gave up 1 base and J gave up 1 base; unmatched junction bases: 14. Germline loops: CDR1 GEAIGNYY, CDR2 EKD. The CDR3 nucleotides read TGTGCCTGTGACACGCTGGGGGGCGGACATCAAGGCACCGATAAACTCATCTTT. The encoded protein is CACDTLGGGHQGTDKLIF.

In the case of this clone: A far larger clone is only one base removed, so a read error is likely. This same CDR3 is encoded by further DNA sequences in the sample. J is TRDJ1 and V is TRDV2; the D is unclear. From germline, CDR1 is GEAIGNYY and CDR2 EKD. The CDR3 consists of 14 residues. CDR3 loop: CACDTAGYTDKLIF. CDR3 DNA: TGTGCCTGTGACACCGCGGGGTACACTGATAAACTCATCTTT.

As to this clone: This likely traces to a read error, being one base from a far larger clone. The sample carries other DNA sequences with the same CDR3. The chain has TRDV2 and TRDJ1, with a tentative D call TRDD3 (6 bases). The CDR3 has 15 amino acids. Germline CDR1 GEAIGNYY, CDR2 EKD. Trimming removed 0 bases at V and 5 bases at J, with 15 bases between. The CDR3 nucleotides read TGTGCCTGTGACACCGTTGGGGGGGGCCGAGATAAACTCATCTTT. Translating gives CACDTVGGGRDKLIF.

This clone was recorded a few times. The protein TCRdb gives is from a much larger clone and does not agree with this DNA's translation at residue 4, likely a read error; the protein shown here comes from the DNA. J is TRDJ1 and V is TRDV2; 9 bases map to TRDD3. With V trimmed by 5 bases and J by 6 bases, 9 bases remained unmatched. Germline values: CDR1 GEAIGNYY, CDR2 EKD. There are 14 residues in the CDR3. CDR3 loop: CACGPMGDNYKLIF. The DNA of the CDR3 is TGTGCCTGTGGACCGATGGGGGATAACTATAAACTCATCTTT.

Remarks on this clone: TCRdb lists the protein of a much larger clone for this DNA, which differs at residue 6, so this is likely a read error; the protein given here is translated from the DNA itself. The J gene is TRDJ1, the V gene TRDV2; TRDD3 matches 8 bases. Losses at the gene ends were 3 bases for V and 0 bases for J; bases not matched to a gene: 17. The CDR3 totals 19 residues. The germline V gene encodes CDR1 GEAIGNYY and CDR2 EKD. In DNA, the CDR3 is TGTGCCTGTGACCCCCCAATGGCCACTGGGGGTCCGTACACCGATAAACTCATCTTT. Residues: CACDPPMATGGPYTDKLIF.

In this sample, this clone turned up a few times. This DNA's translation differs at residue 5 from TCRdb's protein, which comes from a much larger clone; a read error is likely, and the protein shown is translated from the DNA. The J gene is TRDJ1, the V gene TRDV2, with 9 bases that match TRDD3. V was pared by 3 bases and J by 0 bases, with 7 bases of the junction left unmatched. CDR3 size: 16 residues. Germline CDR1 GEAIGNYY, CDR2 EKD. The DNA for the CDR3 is TGTGCCTGTGACTGGGCTGGGGGATCCGACACCGATAAACTCATCTTT. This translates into CACDWAGGSDTDKLIF.

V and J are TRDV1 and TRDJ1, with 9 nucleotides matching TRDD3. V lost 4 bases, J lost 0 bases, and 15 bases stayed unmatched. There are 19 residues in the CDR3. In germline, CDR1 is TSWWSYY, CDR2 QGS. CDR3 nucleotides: TGTGCTCTTGGGGCTTCGGGGGGGGATACACCACTGTACACCGATAAACTCATCTTT. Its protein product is CALGASGGDTPLYTDKLIF.

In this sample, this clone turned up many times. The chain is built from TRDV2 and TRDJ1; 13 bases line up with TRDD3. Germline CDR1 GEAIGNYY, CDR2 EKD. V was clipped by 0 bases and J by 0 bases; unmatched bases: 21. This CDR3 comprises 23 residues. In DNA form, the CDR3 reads TGTGCCTGTGACACCGGATTCACCACTCAGAACTGGGGGATACGTTCGTACACCGATAAACTCATCTTT. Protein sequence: CACDTGFTTQNWGIRSYTDKLIF.

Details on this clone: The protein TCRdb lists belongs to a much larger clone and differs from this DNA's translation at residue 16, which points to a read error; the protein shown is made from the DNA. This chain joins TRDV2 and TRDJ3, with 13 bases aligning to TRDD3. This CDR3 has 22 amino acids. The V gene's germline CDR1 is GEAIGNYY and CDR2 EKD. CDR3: CACDTLLGDTQTSSWNTRQMFF. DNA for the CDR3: TGTGCCTGTGACACCTTACTGGGGGATACGCAGACCAGCTCCTGGAACACCCGACAGATGTTTTTC.

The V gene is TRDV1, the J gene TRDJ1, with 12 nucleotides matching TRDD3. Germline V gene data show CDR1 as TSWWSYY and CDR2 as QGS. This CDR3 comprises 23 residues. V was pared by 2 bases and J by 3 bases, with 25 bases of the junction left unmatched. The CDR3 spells CALGESPLPTFDWGIQSSDKLIF. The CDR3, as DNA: TGTGCTCTTGGGGAATCACCTCTTCCTACTTTTGACTGGGGGATACAGAGCTCCGATAAACTCATCTTT.

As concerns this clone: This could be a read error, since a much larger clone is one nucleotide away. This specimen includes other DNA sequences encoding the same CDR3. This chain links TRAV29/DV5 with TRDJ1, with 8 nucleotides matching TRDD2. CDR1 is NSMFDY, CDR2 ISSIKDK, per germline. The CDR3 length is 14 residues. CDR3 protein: CAASLLPMSDKLIF. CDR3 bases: TGTGCAGCAAGCCTCCTTCCTATGTCCGATAAACTCATCTTC.

This chain's CDR3 is CACDPIHFTDKLIF. The DNA of the CDR3 is TGTGCCTGTGACCCGATTCATTTTACCGATAAACTCATCTTT. This chain connects TRDV2 to TRDJ1; the D is unclear. This CDR3 has 14 residues. The ends were cut back, 3 bases at V and 2 bases at J, with 12 bases in the middle. Germline CDR1 is GEAIGNYY and CDR2 is EKD.

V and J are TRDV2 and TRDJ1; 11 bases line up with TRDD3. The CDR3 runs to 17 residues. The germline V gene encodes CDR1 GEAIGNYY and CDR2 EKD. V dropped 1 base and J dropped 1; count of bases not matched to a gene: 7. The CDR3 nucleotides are TGTGCCTGTGACACAGTCCTGGGGGATACAAGCACCGATAAACTCATCTTT. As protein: CACDTVLGDTSTDKLIF.

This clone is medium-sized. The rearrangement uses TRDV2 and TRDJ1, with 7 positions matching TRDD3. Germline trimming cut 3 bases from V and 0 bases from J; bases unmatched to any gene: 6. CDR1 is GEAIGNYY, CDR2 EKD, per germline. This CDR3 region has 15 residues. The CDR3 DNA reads TGTGCCTGTGACCCTGCTGGGGGGTACACCGATAAACTCATCTTT. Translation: CACDPAGGYTDKLIF.

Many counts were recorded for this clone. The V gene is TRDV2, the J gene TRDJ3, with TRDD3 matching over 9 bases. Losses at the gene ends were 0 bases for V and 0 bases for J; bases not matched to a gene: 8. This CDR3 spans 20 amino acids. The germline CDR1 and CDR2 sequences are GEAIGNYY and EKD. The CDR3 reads CACDTAGGSNLSWDTRQMFF. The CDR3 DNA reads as TGTGCCTGTGACACCGCTGGGGGATCGAACCTCTCCTGGGACACCCGACAGATGTTTTTC.